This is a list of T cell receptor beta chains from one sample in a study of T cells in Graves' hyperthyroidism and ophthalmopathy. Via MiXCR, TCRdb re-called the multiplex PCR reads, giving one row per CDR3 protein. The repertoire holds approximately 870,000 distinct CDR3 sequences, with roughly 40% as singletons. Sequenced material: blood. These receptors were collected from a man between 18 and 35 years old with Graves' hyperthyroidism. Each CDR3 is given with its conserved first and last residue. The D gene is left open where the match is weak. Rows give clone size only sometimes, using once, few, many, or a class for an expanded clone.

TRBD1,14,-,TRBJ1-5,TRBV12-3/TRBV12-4,TGTGCCAGCAGTCGGACAGGCGGGGATCAGCCCCAGCATTTT,CASSRTGGDQPQHF
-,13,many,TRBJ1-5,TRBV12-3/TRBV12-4,TGTGCCAGCACGTGGACGGTCAATCAGCCCCAGCATTTT,CASTWTVNQPQHF
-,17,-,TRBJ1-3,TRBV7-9,TGTGCCAGCAGCCACAACGGGGGGGTGGCGGCTGGAAACACCATATATTTT,CASSHNGGVAAGNTIYF
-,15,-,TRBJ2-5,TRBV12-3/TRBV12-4,TGTGCCAGCAGTCCCGTTGAGGGGGTCCAAGAGACCCAGTACTTC,CASSPVEGVQETQYF
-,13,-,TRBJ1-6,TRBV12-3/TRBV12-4,TGTGCCAGCAGTTACGGGGATGATTCACCCCTCCACTTT,CASSYGDDSPLHF
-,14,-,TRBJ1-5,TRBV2,TGTGCCAGCAGTGACGTAGGCCGGAATCAGCCCCAGCATTTT,CASSDVGRNQPQHF
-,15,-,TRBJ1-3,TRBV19,TGTGCCAGTAGTAACCGGGTCCAACGGATGAACACCATATATTTT,CASSNRVQRMNTIYF
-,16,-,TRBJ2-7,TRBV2,TGTGCCAGCAGTGAAACAGGTCTCCTACAGTCCTACGAGCAGTACTTC,CASSETGLLQSYEQYF
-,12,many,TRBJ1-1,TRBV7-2,TGTGCCAGCAGCTTAGCGCACGGGGTGGCTTTCTTT,CASSLAHGVAFF
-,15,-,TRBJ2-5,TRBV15,TGTGCCACCAGCCCCCCCGGTGGGGGCCAAGAGACCCAGTACTTC,CATSPPGGGQETQYF
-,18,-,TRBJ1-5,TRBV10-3,TGTGCCATCAGTGACAGGGGCGCCGGGGGGGAGAAACCCCTGTGGCAGCATTTT,CAISDRGAGGEKPLWQHF
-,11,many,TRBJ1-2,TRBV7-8,TGTGCCAGCAAGCACAGCTATGGCTACACCTTC,CASKHSYGYTF
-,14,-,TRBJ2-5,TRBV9,TGTGCCAGCAGCCAACGTGGGGGAGAAGAGACCCAGTACTTC,CASSQRGGEETQYF
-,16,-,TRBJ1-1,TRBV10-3,TGTGCCAGCAGCTTATCGTACCCTTCTGTGAACACTGAAGCTTTCTTT,CASSLSYPSVNTEAFF
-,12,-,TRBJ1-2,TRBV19,TGTGCCAGTAGTCACAGGTCCTATGGCTACACCTTC,CASSHRSYGYTF
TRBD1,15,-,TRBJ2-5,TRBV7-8,TGTGCCAGCAGCACCATTCCAGGGGGCCAAGAGACCCAGTACTTC,CASSTIPGGQETQYF
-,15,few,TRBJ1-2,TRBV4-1,TGCGCCAGCAGCTACGGCACCCGAGGACGGCTTGGCTACACCTTC,CASSYGTRGRLGYTF
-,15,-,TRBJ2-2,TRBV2,TGTGCCAGCAGTTCCTCGACCTGGAACACCGGGGAGCTGTTTTTT,CASSSSTWNTGELFF
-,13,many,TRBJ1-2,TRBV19,TGTGCCAGTAGTATAGTGCCAAACTATGGCTACACCTTC,CASSIVPNYGYTF
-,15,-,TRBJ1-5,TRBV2,TGTGCCAGCAGTGACCGGGTCGGCGGCAATCAGCCCCAGCATTTT,CASSDRVGGNQPQHF
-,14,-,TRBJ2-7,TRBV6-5,TGTGCCAGCAGTTCGGGAATCTCTGCCTACGAGCAGTACTTC,CASSSGISAYEQYF
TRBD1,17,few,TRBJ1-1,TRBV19,TGTGCCAGTAGCCCACGGACAGGGTCCCTCATGAACACTGAAGCTTTCTTT,CASSPRTGSLMNTEAFF